This TCR beta chain was obtained from a study of PD-L1 blockade in urothelial cancer. Study-wide background: Beginning in about 2014, patients received atezolizumab, given as 1,200 mg intravenously every 3 weeks.

Clones were read by immunoSEQ multiplex PCR, and TCRdb kept only the in-frame ones, dropping some. The repertoire holds fewer than 75,000 clones, with 80% to 90% as singletons. Germline-derived CDR1 and CDR2 are KGHSH and LQKENI. The CDR3 length is 13 residues. J lost 4 bases, V lost 5 bases, and 4 bases had no gene match. Sequences were derived from PBMCs, sampled around atezolizumab (anti-PD-L1) treatment. The receptor comes from a man between 70 and 80 years old with urothelial cancer. This rearrangement joins TRBV18 to TRBJ2-5; 7 bases align to TRBD2. The CDR3 DNA reads as TGTGCCAGCTCAAGCGGGAAGGGAGAGACCCAGTACTTC. Amino acid sequence: CASSSGKGETQYF.